Presented here are 20 T cell receptor beta chains from one specimen sequenced in a study of T cells in Graves' hyperthyroidism and ophthalmopathy. It was RNA transcripts that yielded the amplified TCR beta CDR3 regions. Researchers ran a first-round RT-PCR on the TCR CDR3 using the HTBI primer set. TCRdb reprocessed the multiplex PCR reads with MiXCR, giving one entry per CDR3 protein. Here the sample spans about 360,000 distinct CDR3 sequences, approximately 13% being singletons. Sequencing input: blood. These receptors were taken from a woman younger than 35 with Graves' hyperthyroidism.

This clonotype has only a few counts. This sequence joins TRBV24-1 and TRBJ2-2; 8 bases agree with TRBD2. The germline CDR1 and CDR2 sequences are KGHDR and SFDVKD. The CDR3 is made up of 17 amino acids. V shed 4 bases, J shed 3 bases, and the junction held 9 bases outside the gene matches. The CDR3 DNA is TGTGCCACCAGTGACCGGGGACTAGTAAGGTACACCGGGGAGCTGTTTTTT. It codes for CATSDRGLVRYTGELFF.

This chain's CDR3 is CAISETTGSGVAGELFF. The CDR3 DNA reads as TGTGCCATCAGTGAAACGACGGGGAGTGGAGTCGCCGGGGAGCTGTTTTTT. The V gene is TRBV10-3, the J gene TRBJ2-2; D is possibly TRBD2 (5 bases). Germline V gene data show CDR1 as ENHRY and CDR2 as SYGVKD. The CDR3 spans 17 residues. V lost 3 bases and J lost 6, with 20 bases in between.

This clonotype was counted a single time. This may be a read error: a much more frequent sequence differs by one nucleotide. The CDR3 DNA sequence: TGTGCCAGCAGGGACACAGCTAACTATGGCTACACCTTC. It is translated as CASRDTANYGYTF. The chain carries TRBV6-8 and TRBJ1-2; D is perhaps TRBD1 (5 bases). Between the trimmed V and J ends, which lost 6 bases and 0 bases, there was a span of 8 bases. The germline gives CDR1 MNHGY, CDR2 SAAAGT. The CDR3 has 13 amino acids.

This clonotype was recorded many times. V gene TRBV4-1 combines with J gene TRBJ1-1; no reliable D call. CDR3 length equals 16 residues. Germline lookup yields CDR1 MGHRA and CDR2 YSYEKL. The V and J ends lost 0 bases and 0 bases respectively, with 11 bases between them. For the CDR3, the DNA is TGCGCCAGCAGCCAAGATTGGCGAAGGATGAACACTGAAGCTTTCTTT. Encoded protein: CASSQDWRRMNTEAFF.

This clonotype was picked up many times. The gene calls are TRBV2 and TRBJ2-3; 9 bases are a match to TRBD1. The CDR3 extends over 15 amino acids. The V gene's germline CDR1 is SNHLY and CDR2 FYNNEI. The V segment lost 7 bases and the J segment 0 bases; nucleotides outside the gene matches: 5. CDR3 protein: CASNGQGTSTDTQYF. CDR3 in DNA: TGTGCCAGCAACGGACAGGGGACGAGCACAGATACGCAGTATTTT.

This clonotype was counted at least ten times. The chain uses TRBV28 and TRBJ2-2; a weak D match, TRBD1 (6 bases). With 6 bases removed from V and 6 bases from J, the gap between germline ends came to 17 bases. The CDR3 runs 15 residues. Germline V lookup: CDR1 MDHEN, CDR2 SYDVKM. The CDR3 coding sequence is TGTGCCAGCAGAACCGGACAGTACCTCGCCGGGGAGCTGTTTTTT. This sequence encodes CASRTGQYLAGELFF.

This clonotype was picked up many times. The chain employs TRBV11-2 and TRBJ2-3, with 9 bases aligning to TRBD2. In germline, CDR1 is SGHAT, CDR2 FQNNGV. The CDR3 is 16 amino acids. The V gene end was trimmed by 7 bases and the J gene end by 3 bases; junction bases not matched to a gene: 11. The CDR3 is CASTPLAGSWTDTQYF. CDR3 in DNA: TGTGCCAGCACCCCGCTAGCGGGGTCGTGGACAGATACGCAGTATTTT.

This clonotype occurred many times. The V gene is TRBV20-1, the J gene TRBJ1-1; no definite D call. Germline V CDR1 and CDR2: DFQATT, SNEGSKA (reference sequence). The V end was cut by 4 bases, the J end by 3 bases, with 15 bases between. This CDR3 is 14 amino acids long. The CDR3 DNA follows: TGCAGTGCTACGGACCCAGCCTGGGACACTGAAGCTTTCTTT. Protein product: CSATDPAWDTEAFF.

This clonotype has ten or more counts. CDR3 in DNA: TGTGCCAGCAGTTTACCGCACAGGGGGCCCACCTACGAGCAGTACTTC. Translated: CASSLPHRGPTYEQYF. The chain is built from TRBV28 and TRBJ2-7; TRBD1 matches at 9 bases. In germline, CDR1 is MDHEN, CDR2 SYDVKM. CDR3 length: 16 amino acids. J gave up 2 bases and V 2 bases, and 7 bases lay outside the gene matches.

This clonotype appeared a few times. The chain uses TRBV12-3 or TRBV12-4 and TRBJ2-5; 8 bases are shared with TRBD2. This CDR3 has 14 residues. J gave up 4 bases and V 8 bases, and 9 bases lay outside the gene matches. As DNA, the CDR3 is TGTGCCAGCTCCACCGGGACTAGAGGAGAGACCCAGTACTTC. It specifies CASSTGTRGETQYF.

This clonotype was seen ten or more times. The V and J genes are TRBV6-1 and TRBJ2-4, with 8 bases aligning to TRBD2. V was clipped by 6 bases and J by 0 bases; unmatched bases: 22. The germline gives CDR1 MNHNS, CDR2 SASEGT. The CDR3 covers 21 residues. The CDR3 DNA sequence: TGTGCCAGCAGACCTCAACCGGGAGGGGACTTCACTAAACTAGCCAAAAACATTCAGTACTTC. It specifies CASRPQPGGDFTKLAKNIQYF.

This clonotype appeared many times. The chain carries TRBV27 and TRBJ1-6; D might be TRBD1 (5 bases). Trimming took off 3 bases at V and 6 bases at J, with 12 bases between the two ends. Germline CDR1 reads MNHEY; CDR2 reads SMNVEV (reference sequence). The CDR3 totals 15 residues. The CDR3 nucleotides are TGTGCCAGCAGTTTCAGGGACTACAGTAATTCACCCCTCCACTTT. Protein: CASSFRDYSNSPLHF.

Many counts were recorded for this clonotype. The J gene is TRBJ2-7, the V gene TRBV5-5; D unresolved. Germline CDR1 is SGHKS and CDR2 is YYEKEE (reference sequence). The V and J ends lost 0 bases and 4 bases respectively, with 14 bases between them. The CDR3 has 15 amino acids. CDR3 amino acids: CASSLETAPGYEQYF. The DNA for the CDR3 is TGTGCCAGCAGCTTGGAAACAGCCCCTGGGTACGAGCAGTACTTC.

This clonotype was found a few times. The junction departs from germline at one end; a sequencing error may be responsible. The chain has TRBV14 and TRBJ1-4, with D uncertain. Germline CDR1 SGHDN, CDR2 FVKESK. There are 15 residues in the CDR3. CDR3 DNA sequence: TGTGCCAGCAGCCAAGATCTCGGCCGGAATGAAAAACTGCTTTTT. It translates to CASSQDLGRNEKLLF.

The table lists this clonotype with many counts. The V gene is TRBV12-3 or TRBV12-4, the J gene TRBJ1-2; a possible D gene is TRBD1 (5 bases). Trimming removed 7 bases at V and 2 bases at J, with 11 bases between. The length of the CDR3 is 13 residues. The CDR3 region is CASNPGRNYGYTF. The CDR3 DNA reads as TGTGCCAGCAACCCGGGACGGAACTATGGCTACACCTTC.

Remarks on this clonotype: A much larger clone is a single base away; this may be a read error. The rearrangement joins TRBV7-2 to TRBJ2-1; 7 bases line up with TRBD1. Germline V gene sequence: CDR1 SGHTA, CDR2 FQGNSA. The CDR3 extends over 12 amino acids. Losses at the gene ends were 5 bases for V and 5 bases for J; bases not matched to a gene: 0. CDR3 amino acids: CASSGQDNEQFF. CDR3 sequence (DNA): TGTGCCAGCAGCGGACAGGACAATGAGCAGTTCTTC.

This clonotype has at least ten counts. This sequence joins TRBV28 and TRBJ1-1, with D hard to call. Trimming cost V 4 bases and J 5 bases, with 11 bases left between them. Per the germline V gene, CDR1 is MDHEN and CDR2 is SYDVKM. The CDR3 runs to 13 residues. The CDR3 nucleotides are TGTGCCAGCAGTTCCGAGGCCGTTACTGAAGCTTTCTTT. Its translation is CASSSEAVTEAFF.

The V call is TRBV10-2, the J call TRBJ2-1, with unresolved D. The germline V gene has CDR1 WSHSY and CDR2 SAAADI. Trimming removed 3 bases at V and 3 bases at J, with 9 bases between. The CDR3 is 14 residues long. As DNA, the CDR3 is TGCGCCAGCAGTGACGAGACACTCTACAATGAGCAGTTCTTC. Translation: CASSDETLYNEQFF.

This clonotype was recorded at least ten times. The chain is built from TRBV20-1 and TRBJ2-1, with D possibly matching TRBD1 (5 bases). V lost 3 bases to trimming and J lost 5 bases, with 11 bases between them. The CDR3 is 13 residues long. The germline V gene encodes CDR1 DFQATT and CDR2 SNEGSKA (reference sequence). CDR3 sequence reads: CSARAGHNNEQFF. Written as DNA, the CDR3 is TGCAGTGCTAGGGCCGGACACAACAATGAGCAGTTCTTC.

This clonotype was counted many times. V is TRBV18 and J is TRBJ1-1, with D possibly TRBD1 on 6 matching bases. Germline V lookup: CDR1 KGHSH, CDR2 LQKENI. The CDR3 is 16 amino acids. The V gene lost 2 bases and the J gene lost 1 base, with 14 bases spanning the gap. CDR3 sequence reads: CASSPRAGDTNTEAFF. CDR3 nucleotide sequence: TGTGCCAGCTCACCAAGGGCAGGGGACACGAACACTGAAGCTTTCTTT.